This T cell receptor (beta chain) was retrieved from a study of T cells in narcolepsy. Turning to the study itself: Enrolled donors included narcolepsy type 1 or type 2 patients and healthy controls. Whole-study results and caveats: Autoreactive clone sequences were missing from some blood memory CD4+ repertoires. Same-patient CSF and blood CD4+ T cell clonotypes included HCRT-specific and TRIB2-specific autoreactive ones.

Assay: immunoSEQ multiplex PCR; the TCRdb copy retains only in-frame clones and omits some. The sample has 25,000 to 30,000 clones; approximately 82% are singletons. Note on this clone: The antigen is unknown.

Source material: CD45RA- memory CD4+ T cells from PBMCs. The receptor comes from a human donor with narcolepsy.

The CDR3 DNA sequence: TGTGCCAGCAGGTCCGGTTTAGGGGCATATTCACCCCTCCACTTT. Protein sequence: CASRSGLGAYSPLHF. This chain links TRBV28 with TRBJ1-6; weak D call: TRBD1 (5 bases). The CDR3 spans 15 residues. The ends were cut back, 6 bases at V and 8 bases at J, with 17 bases in the middle. Germline CDR1 MDHEN, CDR2 SYDVKM. The full variable domain, rest sourced from reference TRBV28 and TRBJ1-6, is DVKVTQSSRYLVKRTGEKVFLECVQDMDHENMFWYRQDPGLGLRLIYFSYDVKMKEKGDIPEGYSVSREKKERFSLILESASTNQTSMYLCASRSGLGAYSPLHFGNGTRLTVT.